This T cell receptor (beta chain) derives from a study of CD4 T cells in relation to SARS-CoV-2 and coronaviruses. Study-wide background: After roughly ten days of antigen culture, PBMC TCR beta CDR3s were sequenced.

Before the COVID-19 pandemic, during about 2011-2019, CD4+ T cells were taken from unexposed donors. CD4+ T cells were isolated from the cells after around 11 days of culture. This clone was observed a few times. Antigen unknown. Looked up from germline, CDR1 is MGHRA and CDR2 is YSYEKL. V lost 1 base to trimming and J lost 6 bases; unmatched junction nucleotides: 8. The CDR3 runs 15 residues. Study results and caveats: No crossreactivity against non-spike viral proteins was tested here.

Some clones are missing from TCRdb's copy, which holds only in-frame ones; the method was immunoSEQ multiplex PCR. The table lists roughly 20,000 clones, roughly 80% of them singletons. The sequenced material came from CD4+ T cells from PBMCs, cultured in vitro. This clonotype originated in a human donor in good health. This chain uses TRBV4-1 with TRBJ1-2; 7 nucleotides match TRBD1. The CDR3 DNA sequence: TGCGCCAGCAGCCAAGTACCGACAGGGAGGGATGGCTACACCTTC. Its protein is CASSQVPTGRDGYTF.